The 8 T cell receptor beta chains given below trace back to one sample, sequenced in a study of cytomegalovirus exposure and HLA in healthy donors (TCRdb year 2017). Library prep was done by the immunoSEQ multiplex PCR assay. A mixture of 60 forward primers for TCR Vbeta segments and 13 reverse primers for TCR Jbeta segments was used in the multiplex PCR. Imported from immuneACCESS, the table was reduced by TCRdb to in-frame sequences with V and J called. These copies leave out some clones; in studies compared against another copy, an unresolved V gene accounts for under half, and the cause of the remainder is not known. Across this sample there are fewer than 140,000 clones, with roughly 80% seen only once. Of the sample, approximately 1.5% falls within the top ten clones. The sequencing sample was made of PBMCs. The receptors stem from a man aged 50 to 59 in good health and CMV-seronegative.

CDR3 protein: CASRDSGVGQPQHF. The CDR3 DNA is TGTGCCAGCAGGGACTCCGGGGTCGGGCAGCCCCAGCATTTT. The chain recombines TRBV11-2 with TRBJ1-5; D uncertain. V was shortened by 6 bases and J by 7 bases, with 16 bases between the two germline ends. There are 14 residues in the CDR3. Germline V gene lookup returns CDR1 SGHAT and CDR2 FQNNGV.

The chain combines TRBV6-5 with TRBJ2-5; D is undetermined. This CDR3 region has 13 residues. Germline-derived CDR1 and CDR2 are MNHEY and SVGAGI. Trimming took off 2 bases at V and 1 base at J, with 5 bases between the two ends. The CDR3 DNA is TGTGCCAGCAGTTACGGCAGCCAAGAGACCCAGTACTTC. Protein sequence: CASSYGSQETQYF.

The gene calls are TRBV6-6 and TRBJ1-6; a weak D match, TRBD1 (6 bases). V lost 7 bases to trimming and J lost 7 bases, with 8 bases between them. Per the germline V gene, CDR1 is MNHNY and CDR2 is SVGAGI (reference sequence). The CDR3 runs 12 residues. CDR3 loop: CASKQGNSPLHF. CDR3 nucleotide sequence: TGTGCCAGCAAACAGGGAAATTCACCCCTCCACTTT.

This clone was observed once. The chain is built from TRBV4-1 and TRBJ2-1, with 12 bases identical to TRBD2. This CDR3 region has 15 residues. V was clipped by 2 bases and J by 8 bases; unmatched bases: 4. Looked up from germline, CDR1 is MGHRA and CDR2 is YSYEKL. The CDR3 bases are TGCGCCAGCAGCCAAACTAGCGGGGGGAGGCATGAGCAGTTCTTC. Protein: CASSQTSGGRHEQFF.

The chain joins TRBV10-1 to TRBJ2-7, with TRBD2 as a possible D gene (5 bases). This CDR3 comprises 16 residues. Trimming took 7 bases from V and 2 from J, leaving 21 bases between them. The germline gives CDR1 WNHNN, CDR2 SYGVQD (reference sequence). In nucleotides, the CDR3 is TGCGCCAGCACAAAGCGGCGCGACGAACGGGCCTACGAGCAGTACGTC. Protein product: CASTKRRDERAYEQYV.

The V call is TRBV14, the J call TRBJ1-2; 9 bases are shared with TRBD1. Germline V CDR1 and CDR2: SGHDN, FVKESK. The J segment lost 1 base and the V segment lost 4 bases, leaving 10 bases of the junction unmatched. This CDR3 has 17 amino acids. CDR3 sequence: CASSPDPRDRDNYGYTF. DNA of the CDR3: TGTGCCAGCAGCCCAGACCCCCGGGACAGGGATAACTATGGCTACACCTTC.

The CDR3 region has the DNA TGTGCCAGCAGCCCTTCCAATGAAAAACTGTTTTTT. Translation: CASSPSNEKLFF. This chain joins TRBV7-2 and TRBJ1-4; the D is unclear. V lost 5 bases, J lost 5 bases, and 6 bases lay in between. Germline V gene data show CDR1 as SGHTA and CDR2 as FQGNSA. The CDR3 consists of 12 residues. The full variable domain, in which reference TRBV7-2 and TRBJ1-4 provide the parts outside the CDR3, is GAGVSQSPSNKVTEKGKDVELRCDPISGHTALYWYRQSLGQGLEFLIYFQGNSAPDKSGLPSDRFSAERTGGSVSTLTIQRTQQEDSAVYLCASSPSNEKLFFGSGTQLSVL.

The chain joins TRBV6-4 to TRBJ1-2; maybe TRBD1 (5 bases). CDR1 and CDR2 (germline): MRHNA, SNTAGT. The V and J ends lost 0 bases and 8 bases respectively, with 10 bases between them. The CDR3 length is 13 residues. DNA for the CDR3: TGTGCCAGCAGTGACTCGGGTAGGGGAGGCTACACCTTC. Its translation: CASSDSGRGGYTF.